This record concerns one TCR beta chain sequence. It has no known antigen specificity. Base qualities are not at hand, and no much larger clone is one base apart. The data were obtained in a study of hypomethylating agent response in myelodysplastic syndrome (dated by TCRdb to the early 2020s). In terms of the full investigation: The hypomethylating agents azacitidine (about 75% of the 11) or decitabine (3 of 11) were used to treat the patients. The cohort was composed of fewer than 10 male and 2 female myelodysplastic syndrome patients. On average the patients were approximately 67 +/- 5.9 years old, and a diploid cytogenetic profile was seen most often. The most frequent mutation was TET2, found in 5 of 11 patients. About 5 patients did not respond, whereas six or seven responded with either complete response or hematologic improvement. Response was defined as complete response or hematologic improvement, and patients meeting neither criterion were classed as non-responders. Overall study outcomes, separate from this receptor: Possible recognition of novel MDS antigens by the shared GLIPH2 clusters was not confirmed, and experimental validation of that possible recognition is needed. Novel clonotypes emerged more often in responders, while non-responders showed more contracted clonotypes after treatment. Because the healthy control donors and the MDS patients were not matched by age, the comparison between MDS and healthy samples could have been affected. Only 10 or so patients were analyzed, so the cohort was small. After hypomethylating agent treatment, no significant change in richness, rarefaction diversity or clonality was seen, either across all patients or within response groups.

From the germline V gene, CDR1 is SGDLS and CDR2 is YYNGEE. The junction shows trimming of 4 bases on V and 6 bases on J, plus 10 bases between the germline ends. The cysteine opens and the phenylalanine closes a CDR3 of 13 amino acids. CDR3 DNA only is kept here, 39 bases in frame from base 1. The library came from the immunoSEQ multiplex PCR assay. Each sample was run at survey resolution as two replicates of around 200 ng apiece, for a total of 400 ng of DNA. Rearranged TCRB sequences in genomic DNA were detected with the hsTCRB kit, which uses multiplex PCR primers directed at V and J genes. The CDR3 region was amplified in a first PCR of approximately 30 cycles using the QIAGEN Multiplex PCR Kit. A second PCR of seven to eight cycles attached sample barcodes and Illumina adapters to each replicate. Pooled libraries were quantified using a QuantStudio 6 and the KAPA library quantification kit. Around 16 pM of pooled libraries went onto an Illumina MiSeq for sequencing, using single-end reads of 156 cycles plus an index read of 15 cycles. Per the source publication's procedure: Of 150,000 or so unique clonotypes, approximately 1.7% were flagged by VDJdb annotation as previously reported viral-epitope-specific clonotypes. Raw reads were processed by the immunoSEQ Data Assistant and immunoSEQ Analyzer into normalized, annotated TCRB repertoires. Clonotypes were analyzed with the immunarch R package version 0.6.5 and BioAnalyzer. Every repertoire was downsampled to the clone count of the smallest repertoire before richness was estimated. Clonotypes were sorted into expanded, contracted or novel categories with Fisher's exact tests, where novel meant the clonotype had zero frequency before treatment. Significantly changed CDR3 beta sequences were clustered with GLIPH2 at simulation_depth=1000 and kmer_min_depth=3, and CDR3s shorter than five residues were left out. This is the immuneACCESS table as TCRdb keeps it, with only in-frame sequences that have V and J called. A part of the clones is gone; compared with another copy, unresolved V genes explain less than half, and the rest is unexplained. That table is the source of V, J and clone size, and D and trimming were worked out from the DNA. The sample table holds several thousand clones, of which about 80% were seen once. The top ten constitute more than 9.5% of the sample.

T-cell subsets were not sorted, so the analysis was performed on bulk bone marrow. Immunosequencing of the TCR beta CDR3 regions was performed on bone marrow from eleven to twelve myelodysplastic syndrome patients before and after hypomethylating agent therapy. For longitudinal repertoire tracking, a baseline bone marrow plus two to three bone marrows at different post-treatment timepoints were contributed by each patient. Genomic DNA was isolated from whole bone marrow, and DNA quality was assessed with TapeStation, NanoDrop OneC and PicoGreen assays. This chain joins TRBV9 to TRBJ1-4; no D gene can be assigned with confidence. The specimen was bone marrow, collected before or after starting hypomethylating agent treatment for myelodysplastic syndrome (not recorded which). The sequence was obtained from a human donor with myelodysplastic syndrome. The CDR3 protein is CASSPGLDEKLFF. The bases read TGTGCCAGCAGCCCAGGTCTGGATGAAAAACTGTTTTTT.